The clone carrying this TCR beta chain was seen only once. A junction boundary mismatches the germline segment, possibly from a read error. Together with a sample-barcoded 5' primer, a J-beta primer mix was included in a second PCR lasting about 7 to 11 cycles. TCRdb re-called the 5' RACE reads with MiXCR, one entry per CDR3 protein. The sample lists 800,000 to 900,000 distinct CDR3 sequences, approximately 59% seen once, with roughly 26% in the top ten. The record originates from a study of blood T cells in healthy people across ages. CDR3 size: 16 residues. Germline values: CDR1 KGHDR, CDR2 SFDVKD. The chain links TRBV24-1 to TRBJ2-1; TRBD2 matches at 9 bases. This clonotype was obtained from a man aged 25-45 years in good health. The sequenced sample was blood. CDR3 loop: CATSGLGRGGINEQFF. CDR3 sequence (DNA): TGTGCCACCAGTGGTTTGGGGCGGGGGGGGATAAATGAGCAGTTCTTC.